This TCR beta chain was retrieved from a study of Ad26.COV2.S vaccination and SARS-CoV-2 variants. CDR3 length: 13 amino acids. Treatment noted: roughly 18 received Ad26.COV2.S at low or high dose, single or two shots; 5 received placebo; per-sample allocation not given. Material that was analyzed had been drawn on day 63 after the first vaccine or placebo injection. Sequencing was performed with immunoSEQ multiplex PCR; in TCRdb, only in-frame clones are kept and a portion is missing. The sample holds around 340,000 clones; approximately 86% are singletons and the top ten take around 10%. V is TRBV12-1 and J is TRBJ1-2. TRBV12-1 is a listed pseudogene. The TCR comes from a person between 18 and 65 years old who received the Ad26.COV2.S COVID-19 vaccine or a placebo. The source was peripheral blood, collected in a trial of Ad26.COV2.S vaccine versus placebo. CDR3 nucleotide sequence: TGTGCCAGCAGCTCCTTGACGCCCGGAGGCTACACCTTC. Its protein is CASSSLTPGGYTF.